The sample holds a few counts of the clone carrying this TCR beta chain. As yet, its antigen is unknown. Gene names are the mouse ones. Read coverage stops 4 residues before the CDR3 terminus; the germline J gene supplies the remainder. This record belongs to a study of CD8+ T cells in alopecia areata. Following extraction, RNA underwent reverse transcription to cDNA, which served as the sequencing template. TCRdb's table, derived via immunoSEQ multiplex PCR, lists solely in-frame clones and lacks some. The data list about 270,000 clones, none observed once; 1.2% falls to the top ten. Per germline, CDR1 FNHDT and CDR2 SITEND (reference sequence). This CDR3 has 15 amino acids. Cells pooled from cutaneous lymph nodes were sorted on CD4, CD8alpha, NKG2D, NKG2ACE and other markers. Findings and caveats of the study: Sequencing of scalp samples also captures resident alphabeta T cells of normal skin.

Sequencing used CD4+ T cells sorted from a lymph node. This rearrangement joins TRBV19 to TRBJ2-4; a weak D match, TRBD2 (7 bases). This clonotype originated in a C3H/HeJ mouse with alopecia areata. For this strain, the MHC haplotype corresponds to H2-k. The sequenced part of the CDR3 DNA is TGTGCCAGCAGGGTTGGGGGGCCGCCGAAAAAC. Its protein product is CASRVGGPPKN. The whole CDR3 is CASRVGGPPKNTLYF.